This TCR beta chain derives from a study of shared clonotypes between healthy human individuals. As handled by the study authors: From ImmunoSEQ came sequences covering only the junction and carrying no quality scores, so filtering differed. Libraries were prepared by immunoSEQ multiplex PCR; TCRdb keeps only in-frame clonotypes and omits some of them. V and J calls and clone size are given by that table; D and trimming were obtained from the DNA. The sample yields about 1.1 million clones, 75% to 80% seen once. As regards this clone: Antigen specificity is unknown. This could be a read error, since a much larger clone is one nucleotide away.

The study, taken as a whole, reports: Across subsets, estimated richness was generally greater for naive than for memory populations.

From germline, CDR1 is SGHTA and CDR2 FQGTGA. Trimming removed 7 bases at V and 1 base at J, with 10 bases between. The CDR3 has 13 amino acids. The chain links TRBV7-3 to TRBJ1-1; D not certain. The sequence was collected from a man between 18 and 35 years old in good health. Some clones in this sample may be carry-over from other donors' samples. The sequenced material came from memory CD4+ T cells from PBMCs. Subset of the sample: CD45RA-negative fraction. The CDR3 loop is CASKMDSNTEAFF. The CDR3 region has the DNA TGTGCCAGCAAAATGGATTCGAACACTGAAGCTTTCTTT. The whole variable domain, filled in from reference TRBV7-3 and TRBJ1-1, reads GAGVSQTPSNKVTEKGKYVELRCDPISGHTALYWYRQSLGQGPEFLIYFQGTGAADDSGLPNDRFFAVRPEGSVSTLKIQRTERGDSAVYLCASKMDSNTEAFFGQGTRLTVV.